Each of the 25 T cell receptor beta chains below was sequenced from the same sample in a study of shared clonotypes between healthy human individuals (dated by TCRdb to the early 2020s). CD8 naive samples were CD45RO-negative cells positively selected for CCR7, giving a CD45RA+CCR7+ population that excluded TemRA cells. Libraries were constructed by the immunoSEQ multiplex PCR assay. Drawn from immuneACCESS, this table holds only the in-frame rearrangements with V and J called that TCRdb kept. Clones are partly lost; checked studies trace under half to an unresolved V gene and leave the rest unexplained. The sample table holds around 2,000,000 clones, of which 85% to 95% were seen once. Around 1.7% of the sample goes to the ten largest clones. Specimen: naive CD8+ T cells from PBMCs. This sample's cell subset or site label indicates: CD45RA+CCR7+. These TCRs come from a young man in good health. Some clones in this sample may be carry-over from other donors' samples.

The V call is TRBV28, the J call TRBJ2-1; D perhaps matches TRBD2 (6 bases). The CDR3 consists of 17 residues. CDR1 and CDR2 (germline): MDHEN, SYDVKM. V lost 5 bases to trimming and J lost 0 bases, with 17 bases between them. The CDR3 DNA reads as TGTGCCAGCAGTGGTTTTTTAGCGGCAAGCTCCTACAATGAGCAGTTCTTC. Amino acids: CASSGFLAASSYNEQFF.

The genes are TRBV18 and TRBJ2-7; 8 bases agree with TRBD2. The CDR3 covers 17 residues. Germline V gene sequence: CDR1 KGHSH, CDR2 LQKENI. V lost 2 bases to trimming and J lost 4 bases; unmatched junction nucleotides: 13. The CDR3 is CASSPGGSSGNRYEQYF. The CDR3, as DNA: TGTGCCAGCTCACCAGGGGGTAGTAGCGGGAATAGGTACGAGCAGTACTTC.

DNA for the CDR3: TGTGCCAGCAGCTTGGGACGCCCGGGGGCCTTCTACGAGCAGTACTTC. The encoded protein is CASSLGRPGAFYEQYF. This chain connects TRBV5-6 to TRBJ2-7; D tentatively reads TRBD1 or TRBD2 (6 bases each). From germline, CDR1 is SGHDT and CDR2 YYEEEE. Trimming stripped 0 bases from V and 3 bases from J, with 16 bases between. The CDR3 is 16 residues long.

V gene TRBV13 combines with J gene TRBJ2-3; weak D call: TRBD2 (6 bases). Germline CDR1 and CDR2: PRHDT and FYEKMQ (reference sequence). There are 14 residues in the CDR3. Trimming shortened V by 8 bases and J by 1 base, and 13 bases separated the two germline ends. The CDR3 sequence is CASGTGGGTDTQYF. In DNA, the CDR3 is TGTGCCAGCGGAACTGGCGGGGGCACAGATACGCAGTATTTT. The whole variable domain, filled in from reference TRBV13 and TRBJ2-3, reads AAGVIQSPRHLIKEKRETATLKCYPIPRHDTVYWYQQGPGQDPQFLISFYEKMQSDKGSIPDRFSAQQFSDYHSELNMSSLELGDSALYFCASGTGGGTDTQYFGPGTRLTVL.

This chain links TRBV7-9 with TRBJ2-2; 7 bases line up with TRBD2. Germline CDR1 reads SEHNR; CDR2 reads FQNEAQ (reference sequence). There are 15 residues in the CDR3. The V gene end was trimmed by 2 bases and the J gene end by 4 bases; junction bases not matched to a gene: 4. The CDR3 nucleotides read TGTGCCAGCAGCTTACTAGCGGTACCCACCGGGGAGCTGTTTTTT. This gives the protein CASSLLAVPTGELFF. Variable domain in full (rest from reference TRBV7-9 and TRBJ2-2): DTGVSQNPRHKITKRGQNVTFRCDPISEHNRLYWYRQTLGQGPEFLTYFQNEAQLEKSRLLSDRFSAERPKGSFSTLEIQRTEQGDSAMYLCASSLLAVPTGELFFGEGSRLTVL.

The rearrangement links TRBV9 to TRBJ2-7; D remains ambiguous. With 0 bases removed from V and 7 bases from J, the gap between germline ends came to 11 bases. The CDR3 consists of 13 residues. CDR1 is SGDLS and CDR2 is YYNGEE in the germline V gene. The CDR3, as DNA: TGTGCCAGCAGCGTAGTTCCACAACAGGAGCAGTACTTC. It encodes CASSVVPQQEQYF.

The V and J genes are TRBV27 and TRBJ2-7; 7 nucleotides align to TRBD2. Germline V lookup: CDR1 MNHEY, CDR2 SMNVEV (reference sequence). J was trimmed by 3 bases and V by 0 bases; bases with no gene match: 5. There are 15 residues in the CDR3. The DNA of the CDR3 is TGTGCCAGCAGTTTATCGCTAGCGGAACTCTACGAGCAGTACTTC. Encoded protein: CASSLSLAELYEQYF.

The chain has TRBV5-1 and TRBJ2-5; 12 positions match TRBD2. The CDR3 sequence is 20 residues long. From germline, CDR1 is SGHRS and CDR2 YFSETQ. V dropped 0 bases and J dropped 5; count of bases not matched to a gene: 17. The CDR3 here is CASSLEETSGGSLLEETQYF. CDR3 bases: TGCGCCAGCAGCTTGGAGGAGACTAGCGGGGGTTCTCTTTTGGAGGAGACCCAGTACTTC. Together with reference TRBV5-1 and TRBJ2-5, the CDR3 gives the full variable domain: KAGVTQTPRYLIKTRGQQVTLSCSPISGHRSVSWYQQTPGQGLQFLFEYFSETQRNKGNFPGRFSGRQFSNSRSEMNVSTLELGDSALYLCASSLEETSGGSLLEETQYFGPGTRLLVL.

V and J are TRBV30 and TRBJ1-5; D may be TRBD1 (6 bases). CDR3 length equals 15 residues. Germline V gives CDR1 GTSNPN, CDR2 SVGIG (reference sequence). V was cut by 3 bases and J by 2 bases, with 14 bases left in between. CDR3 residues: CAWSPGAGGNQPQHF. CDR3 nucleotide sequence: TGTGCCTGGAGCCCGGGGGCAGGGGGCAATCAGCCCCAGCATTTT.

The chain recombines TRBV2 with TRBJ2-1; 11 bases align to TRBD1. The V gene end was trimmed by 6 bases and the J gene end by 7 bases; junction bases not matched to a gene: 11. The length of the CDR3 is 16 residues. The germline V gene encodes CDR1 SNHLY and CDR2 FYNNEI. The CDR3, as DNA: TGTGCCAGCAGGCCCCTGGACAGGGGGCGCTTGAATGAGCAGTTCTTC. This sequence encodes CASRPLDRGRLNEQFF.

The V gene is TRBV27, the J gene TRBJ2-5, with a possible D match to TRBD2 (6 bases). The CDR3 has 14 amino acids. Trimming shortened V by 3 bases and J by 9 bases, and 17 bases separated the two germline ends. Germline V gives CDR1 MNHEY, CDR2 SMNVEV (reference sequence). The CDR3 loop reads CASSLRNPPGAQYF. CDR3 DNA sequence: TGTGCCAGCAGTTTGAGGAATCCCCCGGGGGCCCAGTACTTC.

V and J are TRBV7-9 and TRBJ2-5; D might be TRBD1 or TRBD2, each matching 5 bases. Germline lookup yields CDR1 SEHNR and CDR2 FQNEAQ (reference sequence). With 2 bases removed from V and 1 base from J, the gap between germline ends came to 11 bases. The CDR3 sequence is 15 residues long. The CDR3 here is CASSLRLRGQETQYF. The CDR3 coding sequence is TGTGCCAGCAGCTTACGATTGAGGGGCCAAGAGACCCAGTACTTC.

The chain joins TRBV28 to TRBJ2-2, with D tentatively TRBD1 or TRBD2 (5 bases each). In germline, CDR1 is MDHEN, CDR2 SYDVKM. The V end lost 6 bases, the J end lost 4 bases, and 12 bases lay between the germline ends. The CDR3 loop spans 14 amino acids. This CDR3 reads CASRRGLGTGELFF. Written as DNA, the CDR3 is TGTGCCAGCAGGAGGGGATTGGGCACCGGGGAGCTGTTTTTT.

This clone was seen a single time. The rearrangement joins TRBV19 to TRBJ2-5, with 8 bases identical to TRBD1. This CDR3 is built from 17 residues. The J segment lost 3 bases and the V segment lost 1 base, leaving 10 bases of the junction unmatched. From germline, CDR1 is LNHDA and CDR2 SQIVND (reference sequence). The CDR3 DNA sequence: TGTGCCAGTAGTATAGCTGGGATAACAGGGGGGAAAGAGACCCAGTACTTC. This translates into CASSIAGITGGKETQYF.

The CDR3 DNA reads TGTGCCAGCACCATGCCGGGGGAACCCCAGCATTTT. This encodes CASTMPGEPQHF. This rearrangement joins TRBV27 to TRBJ1-5, with D tentatively TRBD1 (5 bases). Germline assignment: CDR1 MNHEY and CDR2 SMNVEV (reference sequence). Trimming shortened V by 7 bases and J by 10 bases, and 14 bases separated the two germline ends. The CDR3 spans 12 residues.

The chain employs TRBV27 and TRBJ2-5; D unclear. Germline V CDR1 and CDR2: MNHEY, SMNVEV (reference sequence). V was clipped by 5 bases and J by 5 bases, with 21 bases between them. There are 16 residues in the CDR3. The chain's CDR3 is CASSRRPGLLQETQYF. In nucleotides, the CDR3 is TGTGCCAGCAGTCGTCGACCGGGTCTATTACAGGAGACCCAGTACTTC.

The CDR3 reads CASSPLGGNYGYTF. The CDR3 DNA is TGTGCCAGCAGCCCTCTTGGGGGAAACTATGGCTACACCTTC. The chain employs TRBV7-3 and TRBJ1-2; perhaps TRBD1 as D (5 bases). In germline, CDR1 is SGHTA, CDR2 FQGTGA. Trimming removed 5 bases from V and 2 bases from J, with 12 bases in between. This CDR3 has 14 amino acids. The variable domain in full, with the rest retrieved from reference TRBV7-3 and TRBJ1-2, is GAGVSQTPSNKVTEKGKYVELRCDPISGHTALYWYRQSLGQGPEFLIYFQGTGAADDSGLPNDRFFAVRPEGSVSTLKIQRTERGDSAVYLCASSPLGGNYGYTFGSGTRLTVV.

The chain employs TRBV6-5 and TRBJ1-1; 7 positions match TRBD1. Germline CDR1 is MNHEY and CDR2 is SVGAGI. V was clipped by 8 bases and J by 4 bases; unmatched bases: 13. The length of the CDR3 is 15 residues. CDR3 nucleotides: TGTGCCAGCCGAGACACCAGGGGGATCGGCACTGAAGCTTTCTTT. It codes for CASRDTRGIGTEAFF.

The chain is built from TRBV7-9 and TRBJ2-4; D gene unclear. The CDR3 spans 14 residues. Germline assignment: CDR1 SEHNR and CDR2 FQNEAQ (reference sequence). Trimming left V 3 bases short and J 0 bases short, with 6 bases between. In DNA, the CDR3 is TGTGCCAGCAGCTTGGGGTCAGCCAAAAACATTCAGTACTTC. It specifies CASSLGSAKNIQYF.

This clone showed up just once. This chain links TRBV7-9 with TRBJ1-2, with TRBD1 as a possible D gene (5 bases). Germline V gene lookup returns CDR1 SEHNR and CDR2 FQNEAQ (reference sequence). V gave up 3 bases and J gave up 0 bases, with 11 bases separating them. This CDR3 spans 15 amino acids. The CDR3 region has the DNA TGTGCCAGCAGCTTCCGACAGCTATCTAACTATGGCTACACCTTC. Its protein is CASSFRQLSNYGYTF.

Worth noting for this clone: This sample includes further DNA sequences coding for the same CDR3. This chain links TRBV27 with TRBJ2-1; D may be TRBD2 (6 bases). V was trimmed by 3 bases and J by 0 bases, leaving 9 bases between them. The CDR3 runs to 15 residues. The V gene's germline CDR1 is MNHEY and CDR2 SMNVEV (reference sequence). The CDR3 coding sequence is TGTGCCAGCAGTTTGGGGACTGGCTCCTACAATGAGCAGTTCTTC. It yields the protein CASSLGTGSYNEQFF.

The gene calls are TRBV29-1 and TRBJ2-2; 7 positions match TRBD1. V gave up 3 bases and J gave up 5 bases; unmatched junction bases: 9. The CDR3 is 15 amino acids. Germline CDR1 is SQVTM and CDR2 is ANQGSEA. CDR3 sequence reads: CSVEPRDRPTGELFF. Written as DNA, the CDR3 is TGCAGCGTTGAGCCCCGGGACAGACCGACCGGGGAGCTGTTTTTT.

The V and J genes are TRBV28 and TRBJ2-2, with 8 bases fitting TRBD1. The V segment lost 2 bases and the J segment 4 bases; nucleotides outside the gene matches: 6. CDR3 size: 16 residues. Germline loops: CDR1 MDHEN, CDR2 SYDVKM. The CDR3 bases are TGTGCCAGCAGTTTAGAGGGACAGGTCGCCACCGGGGAGCTGTTTTTT. This encodes CASSLEGQVATGELFF.

This clone was observed once. CDR3: CATSREASGMLEQYF. CDR3 DNA: TGTGCCACCAGCAGAGAGGCTAGCGGGATGCTCGAGCAGTACTTC. The rearrangement uses TRBV15 and TRBJ2-7, with TRBD2 identical over 9 bases. Germline-derived CDR1 and CDR2 are LNHNV and YYDKDF (reference sequence). V lost 0 bases and J lost 6; bases outside the gene matches: 6. The CDR3 consists of 15 residues.

The rearrangement links TRBV28 to TRBJ2-7; the match to TRBD1 covers 8 bases. The CDR3 extends over 12 amino acids. Trimming removed 5 bases from V and 5 bases from J; junction bases left unmatched: 2. The V gene's germline CDR1 is MDHEN and CDR2 SYDVKM. CDR3 bases: TGTGCCAGCAGTCGACAGGGGAACGAGCAGTACTTC. This encodes CASSRQGNEQYF.